These 26 T cell receptor beta chains share one sample of origin, sequenced in a study of PD-1 and CTLA-4 blockade in melanoma. This table comes from immunoSEQ multiplex PCR, and its TCRdb copy is limited to in-frame clones, with some not included. This table has about 16,000 clones, less than 85% appearing once. Source: CD8+ T cells from peripheral blood, taken from a patient given anti-PD-1 treatment. The receptors originated from a human donor with melanoma.

The gene calls are TRBV15 and TRBJ1-6; D not resolved. Germline CDR1 and CDR2: LNHNV and YYDKDF (reference sequence). This CDR3 is built from 16 residues. Trimming pared 1 base from V and 0 bases from J, leaving 7 bases between. The CDR3 region is CATSRGVVSYNSPLHF. The CDR3 DNA sequence: TGTGCCACCAGCAGAGGGGTCGTCTCCTATAATTCACCCCTCCACTTT.

This clone occurred once. The rearrangement uses TRBV9 and TRBJ1-1; 7 nucleotides align to TRBD1. The junction had 3 bases not matched to a gene; V was cut back by 4 bases and J by 0 bases. The germline V gene encodes CDR1 SGDLS and CDR2 YYNGEE. The CDR3 spans 14 residues. CDR3 coding DNA: TGTGCCAGCAGCTTCGGACAGGTGAACACTGAAGCTTTCTTT. This gives the protein CASSFGQVNTEAFF.

The CDR3 region has the DNA TGTGCCATCAGTGAGTCGGGGGGGCAGGCGATCTCCTACGAGCAGTACTTC. Amino acid sequence: CAISESGGQAISYEQYF. J is TRBJ2-7 and V is TRBV10-3; D may be TRBD2 (7 bases). Trimming shortened V by 0 bases and J by 0 bases, and 15 bases separated the two germline ends. The CDR3 is 17 residues long. Germline V gene sequence: CDR1 ENHRY, CDR2 SYGVKD.

The J gene is TRBJ2-2, the V gene TRBV10-3; D remains ambiguous. The CDR3 loop spans 14 amino acids. CDR1 ENHRY and CDR2 SYGVKD come from the germline V gene. V lost 1 base and J lost 1, with 4 bases in between. In DNA, the CDR3 is TGTGCCATCAGTGAGTTGGGGAACACCGGGGAGCTGTTTTTT. Translated, it gives CAISELGNTGELFF.

The chain is built from TRBV6-5 and TRBJ2-1; D remains ambiguous. Germline-derived CDR1 and CDR2 are MNHEY and SVGAGI. V shed 0 bases and J shed 4 bases, with 7 bases lying between them. CDR3 length: 14 amino acids. CDR3 region: CASSYSLDYNEQFF. Here the CDR3 DNA reads TGTGCCAGCAGTTACTCGCTAGATTACAATGAGCAGTTCTTC.

This clone was detected a few times. The chain couples TRBV10-2 to TRBJ2-4; TRBD2 aligns across 8 bases. Germline V gene sequence: CDR1 WSHSY, CDR2 SAAADI. Germline trimming cut 8 bases from V and 0 bases from J; bases unmatched to any gene: 9. This CDR3 has 16 residues. CDR3 loop: CASSRGTRLAKNIQYF. The CDR3 region has the DNA TGCGCCAGCTCTAGAGGGACTAGGTTAGCCAAAAACATTCAGTACTTC.

The genes are TRBV24-1 and TRBJ2-1; D ambiguous. The CDR3 length is 13 residues. Germline CDR1 reads KGHDR; CDR2 reads SFDVKD. V was shortened by 4 bases and J by 0 bases, with 3 bases between the two germline ends. The CDR3 DNA reads TGTGCCACCAGTGAGAGCTCCTACAATGAGCAGTTCTTC. This encodes CATSESSYNEQFF.

The genes are TRBV2 and TRBJ1-4; D not resolved. CDR1 and CDR2 (germline): SNHLY, FYNNEI. There are 15 residues in the CDR3. V was clipped by 2 bases and J by 0 bases, with 7 bases between them. CDR3 protein: CASSEPRATNEKLFF. The DNA of the CDR3 is TGTGCCAGCAGTGAACCCCGTGCAACTAATGAAAAACTGTTTTTT.

CDR3 region: CASSYGGLGYEQYF. The CDR3 DNA follows: TGTGCCAGCAGTTACGGGGGTTTGGGGTACGAGCAGTACTTC. The chain employs TRBV6-5 and TRBJ2-7; D might be TRBD1 or TRBD2, each matching 5 bases. Between the trimmed V and J ends, which lost 2 bases and 4 bases, there was a span of 12 bases. Germline V gives CDR1 MNHEY, CDR2 SVGAGI. This CDR3 is built from 14 residues.

This rearrangement joins TRBV6-5 to TRBJ2-7; no firm D call. This CDR3 comprises 13 residues. In germline, CDR1 is MNHEY, CDR2 SVGAGI. The V and J ends lost 0 bases and 7 bases respectively, with 10 bases between them. For the CDR3, the DNA is TGTGCCAGCAGTTACTCCGACCTGGAAGAGCAGTACTTC. Protein: CASSYSDLEEQYF.

The V gene is TRBV13, the J gene TRBJ1-3; no definite D call. Germline values: CDR1 PRHDT, CDR2 FYEKMQ (reference sequence). The CDR3 has 16 amino acids. V was trimmed by 8 bases and J by 0 bases, leaving 17 bases between them. CDR3 residues: CASRQISVLSGNTIYF. Written as DNA, the CDR3 is TGTGCCAGCCGTCAAATATCAGTCCTCTCTGGAAACACCATATATTTT.

This clone was seen only a few times. This chain links TRBV3-1 (or the pseudogene TRBV3-2) with TRBJ1-5; D is uncertain. CDR3 size: 12 residues. The germline V gene has CDR1 LGHDT and CDR2 YNNKEL (reference sequence). The V end was cut by 1 base, the J end by 5 bases, with 3 bases between. The CDR3: CASSQGDQPQHF. The CDR3 coding sequence is TGTGCCAGCAGCCAAGGGGATCAGCCCCAGCATTTT.

This chain joins TRBV27 and TRBJ2-7; 7 bases map to TRBD1. Germline V lookup: CDR1 MNHEY, CDR2 SMNVEV (reference sequence). The V segment lost 2 bases and the J segment 2 bases; nucleotides outside the gene matches: 9. CDR3 length equals 16 residues. In nucleotides, the CDR3 is TGTGCCAGCAGTTTACGTTGGACAGGAGGCGCCTACGAGCAGTACTTC. This gives the protein CASSLRWTGGAYEQYF.

This clone has only a few counts. V is TRBV28 and J is TRBJ2-7; D perhaps matches TRBD2 (6 bases). CDR1 is MDHEN and CDR2 is SYDVKM in the germline V gene. The CDR3 covers 14 residues. V lost 7 bases, J lost 0 bases, and 13 bases lay in between. The CDR3 loop reads CASTPFGSSYEQYF. CDR3 nucleotides: TGTGCCAGCACCCCCTTCGGGAGCTCCTACGAGCAGTACTTC.

CDR3 sequence reads: CAISESLGTSGARDTQYF. The CDR3 coding sequence is TGTGCCATCAGTGAGTCTCTTGGGACTAGCGGGGCGAGAGATACGCAGTATTTT. The V call is TRBV10-3, the J call TRBJ2-3; 13 bases are shared with TRBD2. The CDR3 runs to 18 residues. Germline values: CDR1 ENHRY, CDR2 SYGVKD. V lost 0 bases and J lost 5; bases outside the gene matches: 8.

The CDR3 is CASSSGKNNEQFF. CDR3 coding DNA: TGTGCCAGCAGTTCGGGAAAAAACAATGAGCAGTTCTTC. The V call is TRBV27, the J call TRBJ2-1; a possible D gene is TRBD2 (5 bases). The CDR3 spans 13 residues. Trimming shortened V by 4 bases and J by 5 bases, and 9 bases separated the two germline ends. Per the germline V gene, CDR1 is MNHEY and CDR2 is SMNVEV (reference sequence).

This clone appeared a few times. The genes are TRBV19 and TRBJ2-7; 10 nucleotides align to TRBD2. V was clipped by 10 bases and J by 5 bases; unmatched bases: 14. The CDR3 sequence is 15 residues long. Germline values: CDR1 LNHDA, CDR2 SQIVND (reference sequence). The CDR3 DNA sequence: TGTGCCACCTCACCCGAGCGGGAGGGCTACGACGAGCAGTACTTC. Translating it yields CATSPEREGYDEQYF.

The chain is built from TRBV7-9 and TRBJ2-1; D may be TRBD2 (6 bases). The CDR3 extends over 16 amino acids. Germline values: CDR1 SEHNR, CDR2 FQNEAQ (reference sequence). Trimming removed 4 bases from V and 1 base from J, with 14 bases in between. CDR3 in amino acids: CASSSLRGGSYNEQFF. The DNA of the CDR3 is TGTGCCAGCAGCTCATTGCGGGGTGGTTCCTACAATGAGCAGTTCTTC.

This chain connects TRBV13 to TRBJ2-7; D possibly corresponds to TRBD2 (6 bases). CDR1 PRHDT and CDR2 FYEKMQ come from the germline V gene (reference sequence). Trimming removed 4 bases from V and 1 base from J, with 14 bases in between. The CDR3 sequence is 15 residues long. CDR3 nucleotide sequence: TGTGCCAGCAGCTCACGTAGGGAGGTATCCTACGAGCAGTACTTC. Translation gives CASSSRREVSYEQYF.

The genes are TRBV5-4 and TRBJ2-5; D unclear. CDR3 length: 15 residues. Germline V gene lookup returns CDR1 SGHNT and CDR2 YYREEE (reference sequence). V lost 5 bases, J lost 2 bases, and 16 bases lay in between. CDR3 residues: CASRKWGTAQETQYF. The CDR3 nucleotides are TGTGCCAGCAGGAAATGGGGAACAGCTCAAGAGACCCAGTACTTC.

The chain carries TRBV7-9 and TRBJ2-5; D is uncertain. Germline loops: CDR1 SEHNR, CDR2 FQNEAQ (reference sequence). CDR3 length equals 14 residues. Between the trimmed V and J ends, which lost 4 bases and 5 bases, there was a span of 14 bases. The CDR3 DNA reads TGTGCCAGCAGCTCCGACCTTACCCCCGAGACCCAGTACTTC. The encoded protein is CASSSDLTPETQYF.

The chain links TRBV4-1 to TRBJ1-1, with 7 bases identical to TRBD1. The CDR3 runs to 14 residues. CDR1 is MGHRA and CDR2 is YSYEKL in the germline V gene. V was clipped by 3 bases and J by 5 bases; unmatched bases: 6. Here the CDR3 DNA reads TGCGCCAGCAGCCAGCCGGGACAGAAAACTGAAGCTTTCTTT. Translating it yields CASSQPGQKTEAFF.

This clone was observed once. The chain combines TRBV21-1 with TRBJ1-5; the listed D gene, TRBD1, was not tested against the DNA. TRBV21-1 is marked as a pseudogene. The CDR3 is made up of 19 amino acids. DNA of the CDR3: TGTGCCAGCAGCAAAGTTCCCGGGACAGGGGGCGCGGGCAATCAGCCCCAGCATTTT. It is translated as CASSKVPGTGGAGNQPQHF.

This clone was recorded once. The chain couples TRBV6-5 to TRBJ2-7, with 9 bases lining up with TRBD2. The CDR3 contains 14 residues. Germline-derived CDR1 and CDR2 are MNHEY and SVGAGI. The V and J ends lost 6 bases and 0 bases, in that order; junction bases with no gene match: 3. CDR3 nucleotides: TGTGCCAGCAGGTGGACTAGCGCCTCCTACGAGCAGTACTTC. Protein sequence: CASRWTSASYEQYF.

This sequence joins TRBV2 and TRBJ1-5; tentative D call: TRBD1 (5 bases). CDR3 length: 16 amino acids. V lost 5 bases to trimming and J lost 1 base, with 15 bases between them. Germline lookup yields CDR1 SNHLY and CDR2 FYNNEI. CDR3 region: CASSSSDRDSNQPQHF. The CDR3 DNA is TGTGCCAGCAGTTCATCCGACCGGGACAGCAATCAGCCCCAGCATTTT. Full variable domain (missing parts from reference TRBV2 and TRBJ1-5): EPEVTQTPSHQVTQMGQEVILRCVPISNHLYFYWYRQILGQKVEFLVSFYNNEISEKSEIFDDQFSVERPDGSNFTLKIRSTKLEDSAMYFCASSSSDRDSNQPQHFGDGTRLSIL.

The genes are TRBV27 and TRBJ2-1; D call uncertain. V was trimmed by 10 bases and J by 4 bases, leaving 11 bases between them. The CDR3 runs to 12 residues. Germline CDR1 and CDR2: MNHEY and SMNVEV (reference sequence). The CDR3 region is CATSFGYNEQFF. CDR3 in DNA: TGTGCCACCTCCTTTGGTTACAATGAGCAGTTCTTC.